This TCR beta chain was sequenced during a study of shared clonotypes between healthy human individuals. Study findings and constraints: Clonotypes not shared had lower generation probabilities than those common to all four donors. Sharing across four donors was highest in naive CD4 (around 5%) and lowest in memory CD8 (approximately 0.4%).

Assay: immunoSEQ multiplex PCR; the TCRdb copy retains only in-frame clones and omits some. Of millions of clones listed, 90% to 95% are singletons. The J segment lost 3 bases and the V segment lost 5 bases, leaving 15 bases of the junction unmatched. The length of the CDR3 is 17 residues. Looked up from germline, CDR1 is SEHNR and CDR2 is FQNEAQ (reference sequence). As regards this clone: The antigen is unknown.

The source of this sequence is a man in his late teens or twenties in good health. This rearrangement joins TRBV7-9 to TRBJ2-7; 8 bases map to TRBD2. Material: naive CD4+ T cells sorted from blood. Subset noted: CD45RA+ positively selected. The CDR3 DNA is TGTGCCAGCAGCCCCGAACTTAGCGGGGAGATAAACTACGAGCAGTACTTC. It is translated as CASSPELSGEINYEQYF.